The rows below give T cell receptor beta chains drawn from one sample of a study of blood T cells in healthy people across ages. TCRdb re-called the 5' RACE reads with MiXCR, one entry per CDR3 protein. This repertoire shows about 970,000 distinct CDR3 sequences, roughly 51% found once; its top ten account for 20% to 25%. Sequenced: blood. Receptors were obtained from a woman aged 60-75 years in good health. CDR3s include the opening cysteine and the closing phenylalanine or tryptophan. The D gene is left open where the match is weak. A row's size may be missing; if present it is once, few, many or a size class.

clone_size,d_call,cdr3_length,v_call,j_call,cdr3_nt,cdr3_aa
few,-,14,TRBV4-3,TRBJ1-2,TGCGCCAGCAGCCAAGACTCCAGGAACTATGGCTACACCTTC,CASSQDSRNYGYTF
-,-,20,TRBV27,TRBJ1-1,TGTGCCAGCAGTTTATCTGTCGGCTGGAAAGAGGGTTTTCGGAACACTGAAGCTTTCTTT,CASSLSVGWKEGFRNTEAFF
-,-,12,TRBV9,TRBJ1-2,TGTGCCAGCAGCGTAGTTGGTTATGGCTACACCTTC,CASSVVGYGYTF
-,TRBD2,15,TRBV25-1,TRBJ2-1,TGTGCCAGCAGCTCGGGACTAGCCCTAGACAATGAGCAGTTCTTC,CASSSGLALDNEQFF
-,-,15,TRBV4-3,TRBJ1-2,TGCGCCAGCAGCCAAGATCTCAGCAGGGCCTATGGCTACACCTTC,CASSQDLSRAYGYTF
once,-,12,TRBV2,TRBJ2-3,TGTGCCAGCAACCCTTGGGGTGATACGCAGTATTTT,CASNPWGDTQYF
-,-,16,TRBV7-9,TRBJ2-7,TGTGCCAGCAGCTTAAACTCAGGGCTGAGCTCCTACGAGCAGTACTTC,CASSLNSGLSSYEQYF
-,TRBD1,13,TRBV4-1,TRBJ2-5,TGCGCCAGCAGCCGGGGACAGAGGGAGACCCAGTACTTC,CASSRGQRETQYF
-,TRBD1,14,TRBV6-6,TRBJ1-2,TGTGCCAGCAGTTACACGGAGGGGGCGGGCGGCTACACCTTC,CASSYTEGAGGYTF
-,TRBD2,15,TRBV15,TRBJ2-1,TGTGCCACCAGACCCTCGGGACTACTCTACAATGAGCAGTTCTTC,CATRPSGLLYNEQFF
-,-,13,TRBV27,TRBJ2-1,TGTGCCAGCAGTGTGGGGCGGTTTGGTGAGCAGTTCTTC,CASSVGRFGEQFF
-,-,12,TRBV29-1,TRBJ2-3,TGCAGCGTTGACAGGGGCCAAGATACGCAGTATTTT,CSVDRGQDTQYF
-,TRBD2,18,TRBV7-9,TRBJ2-7,TGTGCCAGCAGCTCCCTCCACTGGACTAGCGGGGGAACCTACGAGCAGTACTTC,CASSSLHWTSGGTYEQYF
-,TRBD1,14,TRBV12-3/TRBV12-4,TRBJ2-7,TGTGCCAGTCGCCCCGGGACAGCTTCCTACGAGCAGTACTTC,CASRPGTASYEQYF
-,TRBD1,15,TRBV29-1,TRBJ2-7,TGCAGCGCTGCATCCGCGACAGGGAACTCCTACGAGCAGTACTTC,CSAASATGNSYEQYF
-,TRBD2,15,TRBV4-2,TRBJ2-1,TGTGCCAGCAGCCAAGATAGCGGGGCGTACAATGAGCAGTTCTTC,CASSQDSGAYNEQFF
-,-,12,TRBV29-1,TRBJ2-7,TGCAGCGGAGGGGAAGCGACCAGCGAGCAGTACTTC,CSGGEATSEQYF
-,-,13,TRBV29-1,TRBJ1-2,TGCAGCGTTGTTCAGGGGCTTAACTATGGCTACACCTTC,CSVVQGLNYGYTF
few,-,14,TRBV7-9,TRBJ2-5,TGTGCCAGCAGCCCCCCGGCATCTCAAGAGACCCAGTACTTC,CASSPPASQETQYF
-,-,14,TRBV2,TRBJ2-7,TGTGCCAAGACTAAACAGGAGTTCTCCTACGAGCAGTACTTC,CAKTKQEFSYEQYF
-,-,14,TRBV12-3/TRBV12-4,TRBJ2-1,TGTGCCAGCAGTTTGGCCGTCTCCTACAATGAGCAGTTCTTC,CASSLAVSYNEQFF
-,TRBD1,16,TRBV27,TRBJ2-7,TGTGCCAGCAGTTTATACGGGACAGGGGTAAGCAATGAGCAGTACTTC,CASSLYGTGVSNEQYF
-,TRBD2,16,TRBV9,TRBJ2-1,TGTGCCAGCAGCGTAGCGGGGCGGGGGGTCTACAATGAGCAGTTCTTC,CASSVAGRGVYNEQFF
few,-,12,TRBV6-6,TRBJ2-3,TGTGCCAGCAGTTACGTCGGGGATACGCAGTATTTT,CASSYVGDTQYF
many,-,14,TRBV7-2,TRBJ2-7,TGTGCCAGCAGCTTAGCCGGGACTCAATACGAGCAGTACTTC,CASSLAGTQYEQYF
-,-,13,TRBV15,TRBJ2-7,TGTGCCACCAGCAGAGATGGTGGGGCCGAGCAGTACTTC,CATSRDGGAEQYF
few,TRBD2,12,TRBV28,TRBJ2-7,TGTGCCTCCGGGGAGGGGTCCTACGAGCAGTACTTC,CASGEGSYEQYF
-,-,16,TRBV12-3/TRBV12-4,TRBJ2-3,TGTGCCAGCAAAAGGGGAGGGAACAGGGTTTCAGATACGCAGTATTTT,CASKRGGNRVSDTQYF
few,-,14,TRBV9,TRBJ2-1,TGTGCCAGCAGCGTAGGCACCTATCGAAATGAGCAGTTCTTC,CASSVGTYRNEQFF
-,-,15,TRBV14,TRBJ1-1,TGTCCCAGCAGCCAAGATAAGGTCCGGGGAACTGAAGCTTTCTTT,CPSSQDKVRGTEAFF
-,TRBD1,15,TRBV5-1,TRBJ2-5,TGCGCCAGCAGCTTGGGTGGGACAGGGGGACAGACCCAGTACTTC,CASSLGGTGGQTQYF
few,TRBD2,13,TRBV7-9,TRBJ2-5,TGTGCCAGGGAGCGGGAGAGGGGAGAGACCCAGTACTTC,CARERERGETQYF
-,TRBD2,13,TRBV29-1,TRBJ2-5,TGCAGCGGTGGATCGCGGGGGGAAGAGACCCAGTACTTC,CSGGSRGEETQYF
once,-,13,TRBV7-6,TRBJ2-1,TGTGCCACTAGCCTAGCAACCTACAATGAGCAGTTCTTC,CATSLATYNEQFF
-,TRBD2,14,TRBV20-1,TRBJ2-4,TGCAGTGCTCGGGGGAGGGTGGCCAAAAACATTCAGTACTTC,CSARGRVAKNIQYF
-,-,12,TRBV6-5,TRBJ2-7,TGTGCCAGCAGTACGGAACTCTACGAGCAGTACTTC,CASSTELYEQYF
-,-,11,TRBV20-1,TRBJ2-7,TGCAGTGCTAGACCGGGCTACGAGCAGTACTTC,CSARPGYEQYF
few,-,13,TRBV29-1,TRBJ1-1,TGCAGCGTTGTTACTGGACAGAACACTGAAGCTTTCTTT,CSVVTGQNTEAFF
-,-,14,TRBV7-9,TRBJ2-7,TGTGCCAGCAGCTGGTCGGGAGTAGAGAACGAGCAGTACTTC,CASSWSGVENEQYF
-,TRBD2,17,TRBV4-2,TRBJ2-1,TGTGCCAGTAGCCAAGAGGGACGACTAGCGACATACAATGAGCAGTTCTTC,CASSQEGRLATYNEQFF
-,TRBD2,14,TRBV15,TRBJ2-7,TGTGCCACCAGCAGAGGGACTAGCGATTACGAGCAGTACTTC,CATSRGTSDYEQYF
few,-,12,TRBV25-1,TRBJ2-7,TGTGCCAGCAGTAACTACAACTACGAGCAGTACTTC,CASSNYNYEQYF
-,TRBD2,18,TRBV28,TRBJ2-5,TGTGCCAGCTGGGGGTTAGCGGGAGGGCCTTATATTTACAATGAGCAGTACTTC,CASWGLAGGPYIYNEQYF
-,-,16,TRBV7-2,TRBJ2-3,TGTGCCAGCAGCTTAGTATCCGGCCTTATCACAGATACGCAGTATTTT,CASSLVSGLITDTQYF
-,-,18,TRBV28,TRBJ2-3,TGTGCCAGCAGTCCCCGTGGGGGTAGCCTAAGGGGCACAGATACGCAGTATTTT,CASSPRGGSLRGTDTQYF